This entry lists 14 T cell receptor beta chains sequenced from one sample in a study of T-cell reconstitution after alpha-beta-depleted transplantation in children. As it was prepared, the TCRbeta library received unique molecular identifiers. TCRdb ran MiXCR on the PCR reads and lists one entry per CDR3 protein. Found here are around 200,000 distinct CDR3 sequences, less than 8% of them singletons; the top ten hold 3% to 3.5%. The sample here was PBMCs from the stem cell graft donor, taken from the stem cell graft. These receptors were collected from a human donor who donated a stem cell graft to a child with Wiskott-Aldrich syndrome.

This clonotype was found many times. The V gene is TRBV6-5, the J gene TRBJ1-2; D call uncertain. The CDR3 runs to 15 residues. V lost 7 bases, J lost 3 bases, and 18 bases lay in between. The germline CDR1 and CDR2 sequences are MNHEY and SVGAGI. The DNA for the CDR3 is TGTGCCAGCATCTCTTGGGGAGACAAGGACTATGGCTACACCTTC. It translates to CASISWGDKDYGYTF.

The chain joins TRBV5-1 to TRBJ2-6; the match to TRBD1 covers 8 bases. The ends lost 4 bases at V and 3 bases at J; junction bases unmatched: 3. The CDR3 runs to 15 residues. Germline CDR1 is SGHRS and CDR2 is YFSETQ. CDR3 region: CASSGDRIGANVLTF. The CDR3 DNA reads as TGCGCCAGCAGCGGGGACAGGATTGGGGCCAACGTCCTGACTTTC.

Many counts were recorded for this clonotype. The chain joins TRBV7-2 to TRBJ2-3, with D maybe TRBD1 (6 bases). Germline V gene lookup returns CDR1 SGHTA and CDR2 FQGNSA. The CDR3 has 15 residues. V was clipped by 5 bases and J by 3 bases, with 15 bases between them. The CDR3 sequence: CASSPSGVLTDTQYF. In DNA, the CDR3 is TGTGCCAGCAGCCCATCAGGGGTTCTAACAGATACGCAGTATTTT.

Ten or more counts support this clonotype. In DNA, the CDR3 is TGCGCCAGCAGTGAACCGGGATATACGCAGTATTTT. Translating it yields CASSEPGYTQYF. The V gene is TRBV10-1, the J gene TRBJ2-3, with D maybe TRBD2 (5 bases). CDR3 length equals 12 residues. The V gene lost 3 bases and the J gene lost 7 bases, with 8 bases spanning the gap. Germline CDR1 reads WNHNN; CDR2 reads SYGVQD (reference sequence).

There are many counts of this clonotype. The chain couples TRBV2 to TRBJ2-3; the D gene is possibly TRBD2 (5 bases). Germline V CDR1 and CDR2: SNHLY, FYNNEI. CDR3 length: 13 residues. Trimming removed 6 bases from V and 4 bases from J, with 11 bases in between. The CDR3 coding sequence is TGTGCCAGCAGGAGGGTACCCGCAGATACGCAGTATTTT. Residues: CASRRVPADTQYF.

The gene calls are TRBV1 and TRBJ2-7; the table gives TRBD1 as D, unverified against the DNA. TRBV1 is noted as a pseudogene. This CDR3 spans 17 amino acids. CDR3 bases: TGCACCAAAAACCGGGACAGGGGTCTTTTGAGCTCCTACGAGCAGTACTTC. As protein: CTKNRDRGLLSSYEQYF.

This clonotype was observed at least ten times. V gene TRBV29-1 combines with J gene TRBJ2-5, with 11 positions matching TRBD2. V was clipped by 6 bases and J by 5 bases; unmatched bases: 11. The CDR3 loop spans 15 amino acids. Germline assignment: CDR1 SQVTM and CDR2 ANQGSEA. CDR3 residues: CSVDSGRALGETQYF. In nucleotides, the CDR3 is TGCAGCGTCGATAGCGGGAGGGCCCTCGGTGAGACCCAGTACTTC.

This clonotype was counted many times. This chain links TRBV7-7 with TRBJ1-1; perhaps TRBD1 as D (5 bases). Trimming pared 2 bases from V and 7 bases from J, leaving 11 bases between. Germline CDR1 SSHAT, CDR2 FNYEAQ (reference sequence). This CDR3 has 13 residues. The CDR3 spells CASSLSRGGEAFF. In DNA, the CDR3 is TGTGCCAGCAGCTTATCGAGGGGCGGTGAAGCTTTCTTT. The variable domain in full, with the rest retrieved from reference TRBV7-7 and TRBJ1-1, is GAGVSQSPRYKVTKRGQDVTLRCDPISSHATLYWYQQALGQGPEFLTYFNYEAQPDKSGLPSDRFSAERPEGSISTLTIQRTEQRDSAMYRCASSLSRGGEAFFGQGTRLTVV.

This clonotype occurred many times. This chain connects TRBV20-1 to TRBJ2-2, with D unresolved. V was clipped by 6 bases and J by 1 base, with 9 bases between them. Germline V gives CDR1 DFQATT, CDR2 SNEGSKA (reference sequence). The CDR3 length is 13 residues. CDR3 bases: TGCAGTGCCTCGACCCAGAACACCGGGGAGCTGTTTTTT. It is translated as CSASTQNTGELFF.

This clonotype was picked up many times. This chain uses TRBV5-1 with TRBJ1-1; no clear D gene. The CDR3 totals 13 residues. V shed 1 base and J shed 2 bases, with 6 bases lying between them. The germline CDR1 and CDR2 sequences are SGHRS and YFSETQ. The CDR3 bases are TGCGCCAGCAGCTTGAGGTCCAACACTGAAGCTTTCTTT. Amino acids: CASSLRSNTEAFF.

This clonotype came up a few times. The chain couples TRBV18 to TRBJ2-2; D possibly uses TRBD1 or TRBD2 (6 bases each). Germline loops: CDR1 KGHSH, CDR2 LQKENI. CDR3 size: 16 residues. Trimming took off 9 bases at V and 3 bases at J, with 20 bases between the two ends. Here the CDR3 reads CASTGGLKPYTGELFF. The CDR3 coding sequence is TGTGCCAGTACTGGGGGGCTCAAGCCTTACACCGGGGAGCTGTTTTTT.

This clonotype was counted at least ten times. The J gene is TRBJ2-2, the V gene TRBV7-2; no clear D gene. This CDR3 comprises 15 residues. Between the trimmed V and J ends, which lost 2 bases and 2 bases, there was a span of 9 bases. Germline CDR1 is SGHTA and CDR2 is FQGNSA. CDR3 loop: CASSLSSLNTGELFF. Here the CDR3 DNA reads TGTGCCAGCAGCTTATCCAGCCTAAACACCGGGGAGCTGTTTTTT.

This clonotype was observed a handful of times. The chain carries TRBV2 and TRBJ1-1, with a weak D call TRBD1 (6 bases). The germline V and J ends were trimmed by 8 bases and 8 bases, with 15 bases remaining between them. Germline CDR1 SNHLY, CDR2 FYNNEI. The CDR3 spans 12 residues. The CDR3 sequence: CASHHGGGEAFF. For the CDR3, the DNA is TGTGCCAGCCACCATGGGGGGGGCGAAGCTTTCTTT.

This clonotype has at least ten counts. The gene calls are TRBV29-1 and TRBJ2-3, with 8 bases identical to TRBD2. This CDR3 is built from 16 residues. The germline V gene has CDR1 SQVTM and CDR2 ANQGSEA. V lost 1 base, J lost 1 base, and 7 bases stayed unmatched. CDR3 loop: CSVEGLRAGGTDTQYF. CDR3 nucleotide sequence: TGCAGCGTTGAAGGACTTAGAGCGGGGGGCACAGATACGCAGTATTTT.